This passage covers 19 T cell receptor beta chains from one sample sequenced in a study of glioma-infiltrating T cells. TCR alpha and beta CDR3 regions were amplified from RNA using iRepertoire nested multiplex PCR. Each CDR3 protein gets one entry after TCRdb re-called the multiplex PCR reads with MiXCR. Among about 140,000 distinct CDR3 sequences listed, 39% were seen once. Sample: glioma tissue, nonneoplastic brain tissue, or PBMCs (not recorded which). These receptors were obtained from a human donor with low-grade glioma or glioblastoma, undergoing nonglioma brain surgery, or in good health (not recorded which).

V is TRBV6-1 and J is TRBJ2-1; 10 bases match TRBD2. The germline V gene encodes CDR1 MNHNS and CDR2 SASEGT. Losses at the gene ends were 6 bases for V and 5 bases for J; bases not matched to a gene: 7. The CDR3 has 15 amino acids. The CDR3: CASRKGTSGDNEQFF. CDR3 sequence (DNA): TGTGCCAGCAGGAAGGGCACTAGCGGGGACAATGAGCAGTTCTTC.

This clonotype was observed a single time. J is TRBJ1-5 and V is TRBV2, with D possibly TRBD1 on 5 matching bases. The CDR3 covers 13 residues. Germline V CDR1 and CDR2: SNHLY, FYNNEI. Trimming took 2 bases from V and 9 from J, leaving 11 bases between them. The CDR3 DNA reads TGTGCCAGCAGTGAATCGGGGCACGCGCCCCAGCATTTT. Translating it yields CASSESGHAPQHF.

J is TRBJ2-4 and V is TRBV20-1; D is unresolved. The CDR3 runs 13 residues. Deletions cut 7 bases from V and 0 bases from J, with 10 bases between. The V gene's germline CDR1 is DFQATT and CDR2 SNEGSKA (reference sequence). The CDR3, as DNA: TGCAGTGTGACTCATCTAGCCAAAAACATTCAGTACTTC. Encoded protein: CSVTHLAKNIQYF.

This clonotype was observed a few times. The chain uses TRBV4-1 and TRBJ1-1, with no clear D. V lost 4 bases to trimming and J lost 2 bases, with 8 bases between them. Germline V gene sequence: CDR1 MGHRA, CDR2 YSYEKL. CDR3 length: 13 residues. The CDR3 coding sequence is TGCGCCAGCAGCCCTTCCCCTAACACTGAAGCTTTCTTT. Translating it yields CASSPSPNTEAFF.

Turning to this clonotype: This may arise from a read error, as a much more abundant clone is one base away. No conserved phenylalanine or tryptophan is present at the end of the CDR3, so a read error is the likely explanation. The rearrangement joins TRBV6-5 to TRBJ1-1; D is uncertain. Trimming stripped 5 bases from V and 3 bases from J, with 4 bases between. The CDR3 has 11 residues. CDR1 is MNHEY, CDR2 SVGAGI, per germline. CDR3 coding DNA: TGTGCCAGCAGTAGAGACACTGAAGCTTTCTCT. As protein: CASSRDTEAFS.

The chain couples TRBV20-1 to TRBJ1-5; 7 nucleotides agree with TRBD1. The CDR3 spans 13 residues. Germline trimming cut 5 bases from V and 2 bases from J; bases unmatched to any gene: 3. CDR1 is DFQATT and CDR2 is SNEGSKA in the germline V gene (reference sequence). CDR3 amino acids: CSALDRGNQPQHF. As DNA, the CDR3 is TGCAGTGCTCTAGACAGGGGCAATCAGCCCCAGCATTTT.

This clonotype showed up many times. The J gene is TRBJ2-5, the V gene TRBV20-1, with 10 nucleotides matching TRBD2. Germline assignment: CDR1 DFQATT and CDR2 SNEGSKA (reference sequence). Trimming removed 6 bases from V and 4 bases from J; junction bases left unmatched: 5. CDR3 size: 13 residues. Here the CDR3 reads CSAEAGGLETQYF. The CDR3 nucleotides read TGCAGTGCCGAAGCGGGGGGGCTAGAGACCCAGTACTTC.

The rearrangement links TRBV9 to TRBJ2-3; no definite D call. Trimming took off 2 bases at V and 4 bases at J, with 8 bases between the two ends. The CDR3 spans 13 residues. Germline loops: CDR1 SGDLS, CDR2 YYNGEE. CDR3 protein: CASSVGASDTQYF. The CDR3 nucleotides read TGTGCCAGCAGCGTCGGAGCTTCAGATACGCAGTATTTT.

This clonotype was observed at least ten times. The V call is TRBV28, the J call TRBJ1-1, with a possible D match to TRBD1 (6 bases). The germline V gene encodes CDR1 MDHEN and CDR2 SYDVKM. This CDR3 has 14 amino acids. Trimming cost V 6 bases and J 0 bases, with 11 bases left between them. The CDR3, as DNA: TGTGCCAGCAGGGCTACAGGGATGAACACTGAAGCTTTCTTT. Protein: CASRATGMNTEAFF.

The chain recombines TRBV6-1 with TRBJ2-1; 10 bases agree with TRBD1. V lost 6 bases, J lost 9 bases, and 8 bases stayed unmatched. The length of the CDR3 is 14 residues. Germline CDR1 is MNHNS and CDR2 is SASEGT. The chain's CDR3 is CASSVGRQGAEQFF. The CDR3 DNA follows: TGTGCCAGCAGCGTAGGCCGACAGGGGGCTGAGCAGTTCTTC.

Turning to this clonotype: A read error may account for a junction end that differs from germline. The rearrangement uses TRBV6-1 and TRBJ1-6, with D maybe TRBD1 (5 bases). The germline gives CDR1 MNHNS, CDR2 SASEGT. This CDR3 spans 17 amino acids. CDR3 in DNA: TGTGCCAGCAGTTTAACGACCGGGACCGTCTATAATTCACCCCTCCACTTC. It codes for CASSLTTGTVYNSPLHF.

The CDR3 here is CASSSGSYSYEQYF. CDR3 sequence (DNA): TGTGCCAGCAGTTCAGGGAGTTACTCCTACGAGCAGTACTTC. The gene calls are TRBV6-1 and TRBJ2-7; D possibly uses TRBD1 or TRBD2 (5 bases each). Per germline, CDR1 MNHNS and CDR2 SASEGT. Deletions cut 5 bases from V and 0 bases from J, with 11 bases between. The CDR3 is made up of 14 amino acids.

The chain uses TRBV27 and TRBJ1-1; no reliable D call. The CDR3 contains 15 residues. CDR1 MNHEY and CDR2 SMNVEV come from the germline V gene (reference sequence). V lost 5 bases to trimming and J lost 1 base, with 14 bases between them. The CDR3 region has the DNA TGTGCCAGCAGTCCCACGAGTAGCAGGAACACTGAAGCTTTCTTT. It yields the protein CASSPTSSRNTEAFF.

The CDR3 sequence: CSARSGTALSNQPQHF. CDR3 in DNA: TGCAGTGCCCGCTCCGGGACAGCCCTTAGCAATCAGCCCCAGCATTTT. The rearrangement links TRBV20-1 to TRBJ1-5, with 7 positions matching TRBD1. Germline trimming cut 6 bases from V and 0 bases from J; bases unmatched to any gene: 11. The V gene's germline CDR1 is DFQATT and CDR2 SNEGSKA (reference sequence). The CDR3 totals 16 residues.

This clonotype was picked up one time. This chain links TRBV18 with TRBJ2-1, with 9 positions matching TRBD2. The germline V gene encodes CDR1 KGHSH and CDR2 LQKENI. The V segment lost 1 base and the J segment 0 bases; nucleotides outside the gene matches: 4. This CDR3 comprises 17 residues. For the CDR3, the DNA is TGTGCCAGCTCACCACTCGTTAGCGGGAGCTCCTACAATGAGCAGTTCTTC. This codes for CASSPLVSGSSYNEQFF.

This clonotype was counted many times. The genes are TRBV20-1 and TRBJ2-3; D unclear. With 5 bases removed from V and 1 base from J, the gap between germline ends came to 1 base. Germline values: CDR1 DFQATT, CDR2 SNEGSKA (reference sequence). This CDR3 has 10 amino acids. The CDR3 DNA follows: TGCAGTGCTGGCACAGATACGCAGTATTTT. Its protein product is CSAGTDTQYF.

The rearrangement joins TRBV20-1 to TRBJ2-3; TRBD2 aligns across 9 bases. The ends lost 4 bases at V and 3 bases at J; junction bases unmatched: 11. From germline, CDR1 is DFQATT and CDR2 SNEGSKA (reference sequence). The CDR3 contains 16 residues. CDR3 loop: CSATSGASGATDTQYF. The CDR3 DNA sequence: TGCAGTGCTACATCGGGAGCTAGCGGGGCAACAGATACGCAGTATTTT.

Relative to its sample, this clonotype is medium-sized. The chain recombines TRBV6-2 or TRBV6-3 with TRBJ1-6; D not certain. Looked up from germline, CDR1 is MNHEY and CDR2 is SVGEGT. This CDR3 comprises 14 residues. The germline V and J ends were trimmed by 2 bases and 7 bases, with 9 bases remaining between them. The CDR3 reads CASSYDSENSPLHF. In nucleotides, the CDR3 is TGTGCCAGCAGTTACGACTCGGAGAATTCACCCCTCCACTTT.

The V and J genes are TRBV29-1 and TRBJ2-2; perhaps TRBD1 as D (5 bases). V lost 3 bases to trimming and J lost 2 bases, with 7 bases between them. Germline V CDR1 and CDR2: SQVTM, ANQGSEA. CDR3 size: 13 residues. CDR3 bases: TGCAGCGTTGAGACAGAAAACACCGGGGAGCTGTTTTTT. Amino acid sequence: CSVETENTGELFF.